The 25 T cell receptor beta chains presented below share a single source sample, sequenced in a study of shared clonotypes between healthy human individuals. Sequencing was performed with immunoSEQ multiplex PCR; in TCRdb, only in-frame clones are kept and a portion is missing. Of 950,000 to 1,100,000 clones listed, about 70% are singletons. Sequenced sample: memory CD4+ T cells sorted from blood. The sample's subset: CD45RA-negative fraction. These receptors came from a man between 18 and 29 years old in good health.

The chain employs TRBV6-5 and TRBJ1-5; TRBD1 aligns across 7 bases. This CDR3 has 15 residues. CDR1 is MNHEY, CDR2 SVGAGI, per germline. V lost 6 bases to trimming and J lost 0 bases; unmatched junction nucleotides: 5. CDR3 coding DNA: TGTGCCAGCAGAAGACAGGGAAATAGCAATCAGCCCCAGCATTTT. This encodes CASRRQGNSNQPQHF.

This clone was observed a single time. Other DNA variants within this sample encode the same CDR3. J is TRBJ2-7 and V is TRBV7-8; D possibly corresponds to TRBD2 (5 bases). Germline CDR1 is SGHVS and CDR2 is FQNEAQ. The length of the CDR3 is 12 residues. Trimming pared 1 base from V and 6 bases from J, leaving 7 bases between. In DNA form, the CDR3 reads TGTGCCAGCAGCTTAGTTCGGGGCGAGCAGTACTTC. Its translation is CASSLVRGEQYF.

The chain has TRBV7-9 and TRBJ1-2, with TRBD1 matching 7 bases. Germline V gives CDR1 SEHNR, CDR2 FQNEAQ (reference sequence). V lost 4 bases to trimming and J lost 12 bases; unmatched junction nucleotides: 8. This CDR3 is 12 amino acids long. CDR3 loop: CASSSRTGSNTF. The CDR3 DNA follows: TGTGCCAGCAGCTCGAGGACAGGAAGCAACACCTTC.

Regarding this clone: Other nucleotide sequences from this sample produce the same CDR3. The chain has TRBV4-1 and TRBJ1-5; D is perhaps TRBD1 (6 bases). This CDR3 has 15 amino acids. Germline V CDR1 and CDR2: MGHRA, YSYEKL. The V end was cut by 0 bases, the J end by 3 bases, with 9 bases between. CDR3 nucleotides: TGCGCCAGCAGCCAAGATGGACAGCCCAATCAGCCCCAGCATTTT. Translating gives CASSQDGQPNQPQHF.

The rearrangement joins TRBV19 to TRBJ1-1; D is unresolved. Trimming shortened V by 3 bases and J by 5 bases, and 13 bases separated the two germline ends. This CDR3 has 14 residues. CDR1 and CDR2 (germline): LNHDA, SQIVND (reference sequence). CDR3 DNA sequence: TGTGCCAGTAGTATGGAGTCCGATGGGACTGAAGCTTTCTTT. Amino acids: CASSMESDGTEAFF.

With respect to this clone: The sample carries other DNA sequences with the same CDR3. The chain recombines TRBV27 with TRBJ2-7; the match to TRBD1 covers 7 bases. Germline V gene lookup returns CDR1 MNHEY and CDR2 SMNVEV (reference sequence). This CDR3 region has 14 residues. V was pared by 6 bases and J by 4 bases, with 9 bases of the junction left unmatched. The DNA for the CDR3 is TGTGCCAGCAGGACGACAGGGATTGGGTACGAGCAGTACTTC. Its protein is CASRTTGIGYEQYF.

The CDR3 coding sequence is TGTGCCAGCAGTCTAACCGGGACAGGGGGCAAAAAACTGTTTTTT. The encoded protein is CASSLTGTGGKKLFF. This chain uses TRBV6-1 with TRBJ1-4, with 12 positions matching TRBD1. Germline loops: CDR1 MNHNS, CDR2 SASEGT. CDR3 length: 15 amino acids. Unmatched junction bases numbered 7, after V lost 5 bases and J lost 9 bases.

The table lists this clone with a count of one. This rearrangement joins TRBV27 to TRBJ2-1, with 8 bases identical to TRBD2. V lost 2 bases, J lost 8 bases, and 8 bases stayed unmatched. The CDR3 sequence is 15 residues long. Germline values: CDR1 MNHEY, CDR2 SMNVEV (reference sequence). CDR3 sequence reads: CASSLIAGGRDEQFF. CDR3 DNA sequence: TGTGCCAGCAGTTTAATTGCGGGGGGCCGAGATGAGCAGTTCTTC.

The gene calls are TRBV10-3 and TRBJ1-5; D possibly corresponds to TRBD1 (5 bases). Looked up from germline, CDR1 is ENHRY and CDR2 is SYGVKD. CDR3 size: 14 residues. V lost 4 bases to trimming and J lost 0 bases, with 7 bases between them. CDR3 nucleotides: TGTGCCATCAGTGTGGGGGGTAGCAATCAGCCCCAGCATTTT. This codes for CAISVGGSNQPQHF.

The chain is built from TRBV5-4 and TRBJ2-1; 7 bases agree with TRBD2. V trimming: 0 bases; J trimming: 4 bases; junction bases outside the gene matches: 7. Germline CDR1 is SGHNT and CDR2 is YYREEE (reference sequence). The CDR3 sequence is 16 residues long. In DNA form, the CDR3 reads TGTGCCAGCAGCTTGGGGGCTGGCGGGGGTTACAATGAGCAGTTCTTC. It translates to CASSLGAGGGYNEQFF. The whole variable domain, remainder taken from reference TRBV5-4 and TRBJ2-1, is ETGVTQSPTHLIKTRGQQVTLRCSSQSGHNTVSWYQQALGQGPQFIFQYYREEENGRGNFPPRFSGLQFPNYSSELNVNALELDDSALYLCASSLGAGGGYNEQFFGPGTRLTVL.

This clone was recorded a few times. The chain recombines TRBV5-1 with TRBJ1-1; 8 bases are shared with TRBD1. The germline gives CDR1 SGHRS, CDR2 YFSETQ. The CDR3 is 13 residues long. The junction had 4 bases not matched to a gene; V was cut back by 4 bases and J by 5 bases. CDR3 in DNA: TGCGCCAGCAGCCAGGGGGCTGAAACTGAAGCTTTCTTT. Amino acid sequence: CASSQGAETEAFF.

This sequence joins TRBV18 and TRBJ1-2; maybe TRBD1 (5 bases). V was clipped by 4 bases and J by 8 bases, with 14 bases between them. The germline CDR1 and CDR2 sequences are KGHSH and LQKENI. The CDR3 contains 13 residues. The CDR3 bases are TGTGCCAGCTCACTGAGTGGGGGAAGGGGCTACACCTTC. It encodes CASSLSGGRGYTF.

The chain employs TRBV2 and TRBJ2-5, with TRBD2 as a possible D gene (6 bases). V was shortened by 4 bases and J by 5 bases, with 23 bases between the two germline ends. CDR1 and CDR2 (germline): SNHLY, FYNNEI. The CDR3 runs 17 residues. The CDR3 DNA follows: TGTGCCAGCAGTGTCGCAATGAGGGCGGGAACGGAGGAGACCCAGTACTTC. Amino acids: CASSVAMRAGTEETQYF.

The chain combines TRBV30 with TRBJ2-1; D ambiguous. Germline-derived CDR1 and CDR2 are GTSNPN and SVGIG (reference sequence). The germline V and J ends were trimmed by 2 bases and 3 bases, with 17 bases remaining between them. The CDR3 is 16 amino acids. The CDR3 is CAWSYPVPGGYNEQFF. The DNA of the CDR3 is TGTGCCTGGAGTTATCCGGTCCCAGGTGGCTACAATGAGCAGTTCTTC.

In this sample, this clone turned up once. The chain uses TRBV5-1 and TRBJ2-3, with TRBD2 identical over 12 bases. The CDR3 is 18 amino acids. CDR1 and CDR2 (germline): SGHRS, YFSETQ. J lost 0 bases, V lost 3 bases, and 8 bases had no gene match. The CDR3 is CASSSGLAGRTSTDTQYF. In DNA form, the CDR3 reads TGCGCCAGCAGCTCCGGACTAGCGGGGAGGACTAGCACAGATACGCAGTATTTT.

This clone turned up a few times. The CDR3 DNA reads TGTGCCAGCAGTGGTTGGACTAGCGGGGGGAGGACAGATACGCAGTATTTT. This sequence encodes CASSGWTSGGRTDTQYF. This chain links TRBV6-1 with TRBJ2-3, with 14 nucleotides matching TRBD2. The CDR3 contains 17 residues. CDR1 and CDR2 from the germline V gene are MNHNS and SASEGT. V lost 4 bases to trimming and J lost 3 bases; unmatched junction nucleotides: 6.

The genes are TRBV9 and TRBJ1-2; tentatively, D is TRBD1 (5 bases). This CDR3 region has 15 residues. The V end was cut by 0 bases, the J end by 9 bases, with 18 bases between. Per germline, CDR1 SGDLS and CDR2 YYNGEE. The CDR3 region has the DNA TGTGCCAGCAGCGTAGAGAGGTCAGGGAACTCTCGCTACACCTTC. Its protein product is CASSVERSGNSRYTF.

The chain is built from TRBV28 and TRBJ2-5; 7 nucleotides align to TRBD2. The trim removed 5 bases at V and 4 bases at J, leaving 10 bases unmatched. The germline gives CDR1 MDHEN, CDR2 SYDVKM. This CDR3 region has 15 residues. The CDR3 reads CASSPPQRGGETQYF. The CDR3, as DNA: TGTGCCAGCAGTCCCCCCCAGCGGGGCGGAGAGACCCAGTACTTC.

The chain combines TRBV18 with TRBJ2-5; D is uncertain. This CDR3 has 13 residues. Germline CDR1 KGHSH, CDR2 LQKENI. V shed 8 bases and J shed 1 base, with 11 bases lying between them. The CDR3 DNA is TGTGCCAGCACCCTTGGCCCCCAAGAGACCCAGTACTTC. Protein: CASTLGPQETQYF.

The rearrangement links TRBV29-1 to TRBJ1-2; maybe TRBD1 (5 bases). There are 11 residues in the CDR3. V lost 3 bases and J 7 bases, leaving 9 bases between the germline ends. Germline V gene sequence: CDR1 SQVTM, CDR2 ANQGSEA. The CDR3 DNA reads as TGCAGCGTTGAGGAGGGGACTGGCTACACCTTC. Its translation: CSVEEGTGYTF.

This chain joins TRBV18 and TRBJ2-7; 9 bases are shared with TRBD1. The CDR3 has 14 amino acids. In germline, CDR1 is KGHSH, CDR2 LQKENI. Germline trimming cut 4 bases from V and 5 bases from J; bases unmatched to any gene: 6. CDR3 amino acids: CASSRTGALHEQYF. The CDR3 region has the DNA TGTGCCAGCTCACGGACAGGGGCTCTCCACGAGCAGTACTTC.

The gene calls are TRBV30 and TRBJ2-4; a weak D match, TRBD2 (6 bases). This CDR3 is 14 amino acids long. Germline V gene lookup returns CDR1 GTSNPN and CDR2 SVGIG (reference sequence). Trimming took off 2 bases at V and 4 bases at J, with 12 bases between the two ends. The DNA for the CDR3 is TGTGCCTGGAGTAGAGCCGGGACTAAAAACATTCAGTACTTC. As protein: CAWSRAGTKNIQYF.

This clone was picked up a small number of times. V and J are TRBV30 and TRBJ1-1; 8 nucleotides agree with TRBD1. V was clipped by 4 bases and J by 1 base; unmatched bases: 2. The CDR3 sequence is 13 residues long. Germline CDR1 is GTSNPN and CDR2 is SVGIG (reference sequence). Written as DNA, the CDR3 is TGTGCCTGGACAGGACAGGGGAACACTGAAGCTTTCTTT. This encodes CAWTGQGNTEAFF. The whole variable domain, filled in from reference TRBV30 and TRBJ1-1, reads SQTIHQWPATLVQPVGSPLSLECTVEGTSNPNLYWYRQAAGRGLQLLFYSVGIGQISSEVPQNLSASRPQDRQFILSSKKLLLSDSGFYLCAWTGQGNTEAFFGQGTRLTVV.

CDR3 in amino acids: CASKTAPGHLSGQPQHF. In DNA form, the CDR3 reads TGTGCCAGCAAAACAGCTCCGGGACACCTGAGCGGTCAGCCCCAGCATTTT. V and J are TRBV28 and TRBJ1-5; tentative D call: TRBD1 (6 bases). Germline CDR1 MDHEN, CDR2 SYDVKM. The CDR3 loop spans 17 amino acids. V was cut by 7 bases and J by 6 bases, with 25 bases left in between.

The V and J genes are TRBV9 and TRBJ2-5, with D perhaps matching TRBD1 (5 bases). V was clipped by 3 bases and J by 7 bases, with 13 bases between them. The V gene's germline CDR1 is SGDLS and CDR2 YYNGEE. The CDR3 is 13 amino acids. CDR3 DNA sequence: TGTGCCAGCAGCGGATCAGGGTCGGGGACCCAGTACTTC. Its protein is CASSGSGSGTQYF.